The 7 T cell receptor beta chains below were found in one sample sequenced in a study of shared clonotypes between healthy human individuals (dated by TCRdb to between 2020 and 2021). The protocol used for the library was the immunoSEQ multiplex PCR assay. TCRdb mirrors the immuneACCESS table, restricted to in-frame sequences. Some clones are absent from its copies; in checked studies, under half trace to an unresolved V gene, and the reason for the others is unknown. This sample lists 2.3 million or so clones; 80% to 95% were detected once. About 0.39% of the sample is in the top ten clones. Specimen: naive CD4+ T cells from PBMCs. In light of the paper, this sample's cell subset or site label describes: CD45RA+ positively selected. The receptor set was obtained from a man aged 18 to 30 in good health. Some clones in this sample may be carry-over from other donors' samples.

The chain combines TRBV7-2 with TRBJ1-1, with D possibly TRBD1 on 5 matching bases. The CDR3 is made up of 15 amino acids. The V end lost 1 base, the J end lost 6 bases, and 15 bases lay between the germline ends. CDR1 is SGHTA and CDR2 is FQGNSA in the germline V gene. The CDR3 reads CASSLDLQTAAEAFF. The CDR3 nucleotides are TGTGCCAGCAGCTTAGATCTGCAGACAGCCGCTGAAGCTTTCTTT.

The V call is TRBV7-8, the J call TRBJ1-1; possible D gene TRBD1, 6 bases. The V gene's germline CDR1 is SGHVS and CDR2 FQNEAQ. V lost 5 bases, J lost 4 bases, and 17 bases lay in between. This CDR3 is 15 amino acids long. The CDR3 DNA follows: TGTGCCAGCAGCCCGTTCGAGGGGGGAGGCACTGAAGCTTTCTTT. Protein product: CASSPFEGGGTEAFF.

The chain uses TRBV6-1 and TRBJ1-2, with D unclear. The CDR3 length is 14 residues. Trimming took 7 bases from V and 0 from J, leaving 12 bases between them. Germline V gene sequence: CDR1 MNHNS, CDR2 SASEGT. DNA for the CDR3: TGTGCCAGCACCATGCTCGACGCTAACTATGGCTACACCTTC. Protein: CASTMLDANYGYTF.

The chain couples TRBV7-3 to TRBJ2-1, with D hard to call. Germline V CDR1 and CDR2: SGHTA, FQGTGA. The CDR3 loop spans 13 amino acids. With 4 bases removed from V and 12 bases from J, the gap between germline ends came to 16 bases. The CDR3 DNA follows: TGTGCCAGCAGCTCAATAGACGGGTCGGGGCAGTTCTTC. Amino acid sequence: CASSSIDGSGQFF.

The V and J genes are TRBV27 and TRBJ1-5; 11 bases align to TRBD1. The V gene end was trimmed by 6 bases and the J gene end by 2 bases; junction bases not matched to a gene: 12. Germline V gene sequence: CDR1 MNHEY, CDR2 SMNVEV (reference sequence). The CDR3 is 18 amino acids. The CDR3 nucleotides read TGTGCCAGCAGGCCCGGACAGGGGGCAGGCTTCGGCAATCAGCCCCAGCATTTT. It yields the protein CASRPGQGAGFGNQPQHF.

The chain carries TRBV28 and TRBJ2-4, with 9 bases aligning to TRBD1. The CDR3 is 14 residues long. Germline V gene lookup returns CDR1 MDHEN and CDR2 SYDVKM. V dropped 4 bases and J dropped 7; count of bases not matched to a gene: 5. The CDR3: CASSWDRVRNIQYF. The CDR3 DNA reads as TGTGCCAGCAGTTGGGACAGGGTTCGGAACATTCAGTACTTC.

The table lists this clone with a few counts. The chain is built from TRBV19 and TRBJ1-5, with D perhaps matching TRBD1 (5 bases). This CDR3 is built from 14 residues. Trimming cost V 3 bases and J 5 bases, with 11 bases left between them. Germline V gene data show CDR1 as LNHDA and CDR2 as SQIVND (reference sequence). CDR3: CASSMSGSYQPQHF. The CDR3 DNA follows: TGTGCCAGTAGTATGTCAGGGTCGTATCAGCCCCAGCATTTT.